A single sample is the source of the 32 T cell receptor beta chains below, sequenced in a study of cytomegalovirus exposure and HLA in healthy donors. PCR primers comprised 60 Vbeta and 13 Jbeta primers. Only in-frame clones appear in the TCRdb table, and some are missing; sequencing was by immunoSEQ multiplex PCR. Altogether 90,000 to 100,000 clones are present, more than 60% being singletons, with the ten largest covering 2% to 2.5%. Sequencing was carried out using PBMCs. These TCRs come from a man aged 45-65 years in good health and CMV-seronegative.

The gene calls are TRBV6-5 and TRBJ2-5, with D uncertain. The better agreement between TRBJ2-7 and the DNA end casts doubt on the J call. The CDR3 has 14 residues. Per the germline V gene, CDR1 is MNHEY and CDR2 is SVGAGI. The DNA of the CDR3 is TGTGCCAGCAGTTACTCGATACCAGGATACGAGCAGTACTTC. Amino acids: CASSYSIPGYEQYF.

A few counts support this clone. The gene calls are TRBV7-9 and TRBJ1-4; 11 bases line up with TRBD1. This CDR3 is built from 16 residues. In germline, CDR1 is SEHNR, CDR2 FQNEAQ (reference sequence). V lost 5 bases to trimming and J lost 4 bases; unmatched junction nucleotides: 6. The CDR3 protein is CASSPGTGGFNEKLFF. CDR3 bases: TGTGCCAGCAGCCCGGGGACAGGGGGTTTTAATGAAAAACTGTTTTTT.

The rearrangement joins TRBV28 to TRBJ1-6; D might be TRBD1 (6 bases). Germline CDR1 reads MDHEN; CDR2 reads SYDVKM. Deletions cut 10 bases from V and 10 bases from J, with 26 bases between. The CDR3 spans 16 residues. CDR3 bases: TGTGCCACCATGGGATCTGACAGGTTCGGTTCCTCACCCCTCCACTTT. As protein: CATMGSDRFGSSPLHF.

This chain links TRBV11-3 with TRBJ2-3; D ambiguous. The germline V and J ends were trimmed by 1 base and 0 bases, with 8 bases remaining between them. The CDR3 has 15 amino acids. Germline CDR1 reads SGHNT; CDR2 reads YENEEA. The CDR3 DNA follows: TGTGCCAGCAGCTTAGCCCCCTCTAGCACAGATACGCAGTATTTT. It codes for CASSLAPSSTDTQYF.

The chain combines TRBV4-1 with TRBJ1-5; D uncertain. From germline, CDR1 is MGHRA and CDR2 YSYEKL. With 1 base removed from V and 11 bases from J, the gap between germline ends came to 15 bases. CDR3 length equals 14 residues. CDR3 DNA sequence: TGCGCCAGCAGCCAAGGGGTCGGGGTGAGAGCCCAGCATTTT. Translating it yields CASSQGVGVRAQHF.

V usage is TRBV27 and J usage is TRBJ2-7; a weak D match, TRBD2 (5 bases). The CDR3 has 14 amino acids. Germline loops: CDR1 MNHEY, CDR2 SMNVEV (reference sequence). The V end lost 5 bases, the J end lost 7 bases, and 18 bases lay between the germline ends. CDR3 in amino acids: CASSKRTATGEQYF. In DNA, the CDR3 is TGTGCCAGCAGTAAGCGGACTGCTACGGGGGAGCAGTACTTC.

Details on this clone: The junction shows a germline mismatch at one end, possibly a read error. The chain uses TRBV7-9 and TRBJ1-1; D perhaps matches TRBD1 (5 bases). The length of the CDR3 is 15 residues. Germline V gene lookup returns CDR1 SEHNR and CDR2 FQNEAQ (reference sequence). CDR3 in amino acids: CSSSDTTGMNTEAFF. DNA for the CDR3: TGTTCCAGCAGCGACACAACAGGCATGAACACTGAAGCTTTCTTT.

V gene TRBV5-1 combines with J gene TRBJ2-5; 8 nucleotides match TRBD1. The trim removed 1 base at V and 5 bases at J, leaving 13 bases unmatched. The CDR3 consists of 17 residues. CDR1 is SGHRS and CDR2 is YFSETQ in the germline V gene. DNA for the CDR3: TGCGCCAGCAGCTTGAGGGGTCAGGGGGCGCCGTACGAGACCCAGTACTTC. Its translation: CASSLRGQGAPYETQYF.

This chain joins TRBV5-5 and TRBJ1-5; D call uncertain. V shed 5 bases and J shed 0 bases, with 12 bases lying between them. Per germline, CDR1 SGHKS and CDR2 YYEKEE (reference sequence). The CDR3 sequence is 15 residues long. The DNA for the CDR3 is TGTGCCAGCAGGCTCGGGGTTTCTAGCAATCAGCCCCAGCATTTT. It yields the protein CASRLGVSSNQPQHF.

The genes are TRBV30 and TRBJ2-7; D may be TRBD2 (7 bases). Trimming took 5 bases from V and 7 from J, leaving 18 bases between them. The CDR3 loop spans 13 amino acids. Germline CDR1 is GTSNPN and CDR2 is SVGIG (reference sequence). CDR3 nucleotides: TGTGCCTGGTCGAGCGCGGGGGCCGGGGAGCAGTACTTC. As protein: CAWSSAGAGEQYF.

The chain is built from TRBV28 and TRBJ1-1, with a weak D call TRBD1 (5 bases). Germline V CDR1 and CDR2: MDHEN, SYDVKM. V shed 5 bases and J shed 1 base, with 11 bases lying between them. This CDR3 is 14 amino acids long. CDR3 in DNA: TGTGCCAGCAGTCCGACGGGGGAGAACACTGAAGCTTTCTTT. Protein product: CASSPTGENTEAFF.

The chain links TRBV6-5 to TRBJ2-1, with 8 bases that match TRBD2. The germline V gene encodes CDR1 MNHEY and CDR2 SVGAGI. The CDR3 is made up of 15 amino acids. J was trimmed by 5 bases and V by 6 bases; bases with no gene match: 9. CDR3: CASSSLGTSNNEQFF. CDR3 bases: TGTGCCAGCAGCAGTCTCGGGACTAGTAACAATGAGCAGTTCTTC.

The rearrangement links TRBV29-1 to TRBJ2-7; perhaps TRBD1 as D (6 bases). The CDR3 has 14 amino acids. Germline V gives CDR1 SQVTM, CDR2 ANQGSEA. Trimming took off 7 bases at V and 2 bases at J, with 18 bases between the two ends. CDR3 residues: CSAEAGGSTYEQYF. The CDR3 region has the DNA TGCAGCGCCGAGGCTGGGGGCTCGACCTACGAGCAGTACTTC.

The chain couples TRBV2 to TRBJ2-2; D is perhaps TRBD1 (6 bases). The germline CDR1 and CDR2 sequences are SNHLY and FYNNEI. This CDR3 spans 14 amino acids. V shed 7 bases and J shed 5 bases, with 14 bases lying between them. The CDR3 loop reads CASTRNRGTGELFF. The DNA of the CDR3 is TGTGCCAGCACTCGGAATAGGGGGACCGGGGAGCTGTTTTTT.

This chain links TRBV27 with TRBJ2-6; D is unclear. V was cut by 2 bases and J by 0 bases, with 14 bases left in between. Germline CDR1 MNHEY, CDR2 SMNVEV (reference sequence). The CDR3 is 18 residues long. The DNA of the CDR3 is TGTGCCAGCAGTTTACTTTGGGCGTCCGTCTCTGGGGCCAACGTCCTGACTTTC. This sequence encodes CASSLLWASVSGANVLTF.

As DNA, the CDR3 is TGCGCCAGCAGCTTCCGGGACAGAAATGAGCAGTTCTTC. The encoded protein is CASSFRDRNEQFF. The chain has TRBV5-1 and TRBJ2-1, with TRBD1 matching 7 bases. V lost 2 bases to trimming and J lost 7 bases; unmatched junction nucleotides: 3. In germline, CDR1 is SGHRS, CDR2 YFSETQ. The CDR3 runs 13 residues.

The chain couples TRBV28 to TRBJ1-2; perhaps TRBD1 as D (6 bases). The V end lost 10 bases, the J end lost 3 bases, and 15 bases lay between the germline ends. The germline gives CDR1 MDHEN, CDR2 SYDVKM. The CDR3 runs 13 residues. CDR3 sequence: CATEMDSYYGYTF. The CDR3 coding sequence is TGTGCCACCGAAATGGACAGCTACTATGGCTACACCTTC.

The CDR3 DNA sequence: TGCGCCAGCAGTCCTTGGGGACTAGCGGGTGCTAGCACAGATACGCAGTATTTT. Amino acid sequence: CASSPWGLAGASTDTQYF. This rearrangement joins TRBV5-1 to TRBJ2-3; 12 nucleotides align to TRBD2. Germline-derived CDR1 and CDR2 are SGHRS and YFSETQ. The CDR3 totals 18 residues. V trimming: 5 bases; J trimming: 0 bases; junction bases outside the gene matches: 10.

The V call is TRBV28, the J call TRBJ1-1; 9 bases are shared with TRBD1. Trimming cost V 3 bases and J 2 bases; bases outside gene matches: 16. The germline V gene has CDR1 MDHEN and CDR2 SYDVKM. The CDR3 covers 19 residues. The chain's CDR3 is CASSFSRAGTGRKNTEAFF. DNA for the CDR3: TGTGCCAGCAGTTTCTCTCGCGCCGGGACAGGGAGGAAAAACACTGAAGCTTTCTTT.

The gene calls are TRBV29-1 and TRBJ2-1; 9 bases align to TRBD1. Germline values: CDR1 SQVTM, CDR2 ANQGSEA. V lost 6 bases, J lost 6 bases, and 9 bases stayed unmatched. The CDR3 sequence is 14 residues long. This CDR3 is CSVDARDRVNEQFF. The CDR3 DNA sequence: TGCAGCGTAGACGCCCGGGACAGGGTCAATGAGCAGTTCTTC.

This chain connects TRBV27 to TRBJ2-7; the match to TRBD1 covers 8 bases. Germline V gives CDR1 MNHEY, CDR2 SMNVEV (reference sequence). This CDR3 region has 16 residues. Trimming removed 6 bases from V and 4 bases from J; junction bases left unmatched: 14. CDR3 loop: CASRPPLRGRLYEQYF. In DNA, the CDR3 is TGTGCCAGCAGGCCACCCCTCAGGGGGCGCTTGTACGAGCAGTACTTC.

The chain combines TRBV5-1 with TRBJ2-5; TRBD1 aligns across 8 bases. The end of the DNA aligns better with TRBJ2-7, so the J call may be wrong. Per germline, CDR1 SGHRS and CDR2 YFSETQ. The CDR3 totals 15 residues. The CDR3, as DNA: TGCGCCAGCAGAATTTTGGGACAGGAGATATACGAGCAGTACTTC. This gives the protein CASRILGQEIYEQYF.

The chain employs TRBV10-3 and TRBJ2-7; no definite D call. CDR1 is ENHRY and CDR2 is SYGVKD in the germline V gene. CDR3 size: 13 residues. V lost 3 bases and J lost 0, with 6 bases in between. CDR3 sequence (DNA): TGTGCCATCAGTGAAGCCGCCTCCTACGAGCAGTACTTC. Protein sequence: CAISEAASYEQYF.

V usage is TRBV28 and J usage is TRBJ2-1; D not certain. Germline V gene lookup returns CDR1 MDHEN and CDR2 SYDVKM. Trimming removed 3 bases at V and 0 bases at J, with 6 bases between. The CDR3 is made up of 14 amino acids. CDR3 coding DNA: TGTGCCAGCAGTTTTGAGAGCTCCTACAATGAGCAGTTCTTC. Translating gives CASSFESSYNEQFF.

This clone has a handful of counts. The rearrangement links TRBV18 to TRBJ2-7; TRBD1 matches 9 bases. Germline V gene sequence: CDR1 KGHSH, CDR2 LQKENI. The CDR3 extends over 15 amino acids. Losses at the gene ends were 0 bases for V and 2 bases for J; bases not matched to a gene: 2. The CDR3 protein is CASSPPGQGPYEQYF. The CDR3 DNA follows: TGTGCCAGCTCACCACCGGGACAGGGACCCTACGAGCAGTACTTC.

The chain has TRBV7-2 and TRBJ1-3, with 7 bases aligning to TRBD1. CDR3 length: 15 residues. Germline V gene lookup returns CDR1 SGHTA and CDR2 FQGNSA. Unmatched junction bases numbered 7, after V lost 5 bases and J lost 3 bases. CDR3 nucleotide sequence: TGTGCCAGCAGCATAGACAGGGCCCTTGGAAACACCATATATTTT. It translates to CASSIDRALGNTIYF.

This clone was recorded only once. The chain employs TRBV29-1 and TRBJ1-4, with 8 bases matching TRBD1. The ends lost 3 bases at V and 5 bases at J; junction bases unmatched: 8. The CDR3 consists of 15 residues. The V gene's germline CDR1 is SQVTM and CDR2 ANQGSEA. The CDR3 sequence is CSVDSLGQGNEKLFF. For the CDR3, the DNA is TGCAGCGTTGATTCGTTAGGACAGGGCAATGAAAAACTGTTTTTT.

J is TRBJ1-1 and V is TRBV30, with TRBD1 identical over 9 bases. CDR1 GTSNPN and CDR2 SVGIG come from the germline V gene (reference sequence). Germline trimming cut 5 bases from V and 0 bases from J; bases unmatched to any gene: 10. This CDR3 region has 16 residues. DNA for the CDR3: TGTGCCTGGGAACCCGGATGGGACAGGGTGAACACTGAAGCTTTCTTT. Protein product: CAWEPGWDRVNTEAFF. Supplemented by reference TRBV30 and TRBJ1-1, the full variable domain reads SQTIHQWPATLVQPVGSPLSLECTVEGTSNPNLYWYRQAAGRGLQLLFYSVGIGQISSEVPQNLSASRPQDRQFILSSKKLLLSDSGFYLCAWEPGWDRVNTEAFFGQGTRLTVV.

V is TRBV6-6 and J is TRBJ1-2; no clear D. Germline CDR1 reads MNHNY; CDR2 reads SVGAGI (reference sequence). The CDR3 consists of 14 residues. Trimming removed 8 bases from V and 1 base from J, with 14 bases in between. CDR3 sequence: CASALRRINYGYTF. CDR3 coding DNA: TGTGCCAGCGCTTTACGGAGAATTAACTATGGCTACACCTTC.

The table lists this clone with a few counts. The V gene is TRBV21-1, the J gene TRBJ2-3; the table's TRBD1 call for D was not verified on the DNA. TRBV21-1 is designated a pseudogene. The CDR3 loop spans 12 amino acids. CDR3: CASSPFTDTQYF. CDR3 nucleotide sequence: TGTGCCAGCAGCCCATTCACAGATACGCAGTATTTT.

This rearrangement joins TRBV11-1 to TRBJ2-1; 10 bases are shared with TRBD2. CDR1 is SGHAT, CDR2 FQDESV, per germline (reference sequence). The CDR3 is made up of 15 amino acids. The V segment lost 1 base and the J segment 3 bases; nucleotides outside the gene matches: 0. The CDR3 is CASSLGLAGYNEQFF. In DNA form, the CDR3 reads TGTGCCAGCAGCTTAGGACTAGCGGGCTACAATGAGCAGTTCTTC.

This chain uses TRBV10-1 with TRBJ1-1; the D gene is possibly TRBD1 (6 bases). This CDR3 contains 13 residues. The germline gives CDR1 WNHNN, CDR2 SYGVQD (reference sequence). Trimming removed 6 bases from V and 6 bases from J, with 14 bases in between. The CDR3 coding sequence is TGCGCCAGCAGCGGCGGGGGCGCGGCTGAAGCTTTCTTT. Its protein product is CASSGGGAAEAFF.